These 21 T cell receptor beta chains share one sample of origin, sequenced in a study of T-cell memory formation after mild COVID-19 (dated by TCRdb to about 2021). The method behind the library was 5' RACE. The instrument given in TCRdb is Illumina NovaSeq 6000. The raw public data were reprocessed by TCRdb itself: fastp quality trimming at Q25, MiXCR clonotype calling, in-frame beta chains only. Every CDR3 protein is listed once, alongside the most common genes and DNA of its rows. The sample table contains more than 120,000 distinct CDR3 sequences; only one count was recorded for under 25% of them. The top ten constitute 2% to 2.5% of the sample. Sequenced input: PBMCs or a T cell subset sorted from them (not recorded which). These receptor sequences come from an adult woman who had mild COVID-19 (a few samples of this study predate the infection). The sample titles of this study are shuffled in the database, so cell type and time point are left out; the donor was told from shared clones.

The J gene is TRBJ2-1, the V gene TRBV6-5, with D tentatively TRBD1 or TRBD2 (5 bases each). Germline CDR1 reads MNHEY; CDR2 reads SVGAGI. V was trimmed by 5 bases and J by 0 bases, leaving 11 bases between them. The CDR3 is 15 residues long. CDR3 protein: CASSRGGNSYNEQFF. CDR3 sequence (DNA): TGTGCCAGCAGTCGTGGGGGAAACTCCTACAATGAGCAGTTCTTC.

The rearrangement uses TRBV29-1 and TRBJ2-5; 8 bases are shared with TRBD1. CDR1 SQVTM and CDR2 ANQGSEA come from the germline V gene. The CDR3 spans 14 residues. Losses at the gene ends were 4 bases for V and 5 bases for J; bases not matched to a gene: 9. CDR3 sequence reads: CSVASGTGRETQYF. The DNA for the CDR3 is TGCAGCGTTGCAAGTGGGACAGGCAGGGAGACCCAGTACTTC.

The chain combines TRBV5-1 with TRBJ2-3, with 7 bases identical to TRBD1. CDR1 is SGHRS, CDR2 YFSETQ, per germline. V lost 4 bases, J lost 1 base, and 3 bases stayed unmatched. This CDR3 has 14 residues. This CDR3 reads CASSEGQGTDTQYF. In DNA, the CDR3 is TGCGCCAGCAGCGAAGGACAGGGCACAGATACGCAGTATTTT.

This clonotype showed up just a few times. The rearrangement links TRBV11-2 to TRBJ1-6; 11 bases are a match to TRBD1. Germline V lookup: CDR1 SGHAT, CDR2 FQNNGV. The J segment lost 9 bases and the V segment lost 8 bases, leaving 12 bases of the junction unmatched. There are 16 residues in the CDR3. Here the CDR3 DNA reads TGTGCCAGCGGCCACCGGACAGGGGGCTCAAGTTCACCCCTCCACTTT. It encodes CASGHRTGGSSSPLHF.

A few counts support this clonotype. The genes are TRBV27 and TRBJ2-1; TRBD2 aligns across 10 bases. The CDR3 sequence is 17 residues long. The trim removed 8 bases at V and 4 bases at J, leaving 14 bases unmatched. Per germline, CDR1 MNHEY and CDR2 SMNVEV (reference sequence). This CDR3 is CASQGRPSGSSYNEQFF. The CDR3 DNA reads TGTGCCAGCCAAGGTCGGCCTAGCGGGAGTTCTTACAATGAGCAGTTCTTC.

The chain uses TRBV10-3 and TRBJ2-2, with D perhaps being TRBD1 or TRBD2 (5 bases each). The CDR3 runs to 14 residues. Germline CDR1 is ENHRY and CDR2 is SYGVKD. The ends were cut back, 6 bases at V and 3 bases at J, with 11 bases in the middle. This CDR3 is CAISRDPYTGELFF. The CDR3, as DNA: TGTGCCATCAGCCGGGACCCCTACACCGGGGAGCTGTTTTTT.

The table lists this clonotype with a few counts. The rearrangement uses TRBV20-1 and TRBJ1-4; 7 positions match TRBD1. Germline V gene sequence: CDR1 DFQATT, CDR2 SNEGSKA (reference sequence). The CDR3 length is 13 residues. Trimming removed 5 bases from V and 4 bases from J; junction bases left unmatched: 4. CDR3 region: CSALRDSNEKLFF. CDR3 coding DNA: TGCAGTGCTTTACGGGACAGTAATGAAAAACTGTTTTTT.

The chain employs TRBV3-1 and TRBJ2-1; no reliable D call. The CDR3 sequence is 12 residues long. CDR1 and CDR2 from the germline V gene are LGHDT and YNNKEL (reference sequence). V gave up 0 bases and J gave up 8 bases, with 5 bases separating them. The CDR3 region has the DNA TGTGCCAGCAGCCAAGACGGCTATGAGCAGTTCTTC. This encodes CASSQDGYEQFF.

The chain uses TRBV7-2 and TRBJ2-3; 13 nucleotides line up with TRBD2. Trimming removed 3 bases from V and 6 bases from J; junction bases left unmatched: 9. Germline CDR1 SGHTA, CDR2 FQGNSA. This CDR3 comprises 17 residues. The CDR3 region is CASSLGTSGMRGDTQYF. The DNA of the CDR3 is TGTGCCAGCAGCTTGGGGACTAGCGGGATGAGGGGGGATACGCAGTATTTT.

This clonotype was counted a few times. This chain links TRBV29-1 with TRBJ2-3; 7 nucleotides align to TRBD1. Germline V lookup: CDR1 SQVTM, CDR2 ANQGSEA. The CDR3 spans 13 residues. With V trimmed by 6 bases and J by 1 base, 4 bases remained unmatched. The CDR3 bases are TGCAGCGTCCGACAGGGTCGCACAGATACGCAGTATTTT. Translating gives CSVRQGRTDTQYF.

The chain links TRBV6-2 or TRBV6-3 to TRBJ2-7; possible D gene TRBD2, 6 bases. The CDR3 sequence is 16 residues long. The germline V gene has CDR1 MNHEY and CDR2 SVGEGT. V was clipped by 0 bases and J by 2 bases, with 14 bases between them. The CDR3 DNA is TGTGCCAGCAGTTACTCTCGGGCTAGCGCCGCCTACGAGCAGTACTTC. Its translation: CASSYSRASAAYEQYF.

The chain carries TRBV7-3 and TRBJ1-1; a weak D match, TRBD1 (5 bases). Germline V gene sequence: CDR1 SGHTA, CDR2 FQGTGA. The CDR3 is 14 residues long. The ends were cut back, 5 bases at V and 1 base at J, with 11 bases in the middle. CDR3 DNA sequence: TGTGCCAGCAGCCGTGGGGGGGGGAACACTGAAGCTTTCTTT. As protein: CASSRGGGNTEAFF.

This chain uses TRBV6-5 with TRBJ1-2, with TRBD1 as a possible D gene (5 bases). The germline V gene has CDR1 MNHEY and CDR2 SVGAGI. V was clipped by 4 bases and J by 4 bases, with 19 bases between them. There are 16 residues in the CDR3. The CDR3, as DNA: TGTGCCAGCAGTTCCTCCGCGACAGATATTCCCTATGGCTACACCTTC. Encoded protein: CASSSSATDIPYGYTF.

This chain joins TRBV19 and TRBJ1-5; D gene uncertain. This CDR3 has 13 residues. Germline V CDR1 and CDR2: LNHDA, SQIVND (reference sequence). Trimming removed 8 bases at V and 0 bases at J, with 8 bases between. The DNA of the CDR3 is TGTGCCAGTGGTAGATATAGCAATCAGCCCCAGCATTTT. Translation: CASGRYSNQPQHF.

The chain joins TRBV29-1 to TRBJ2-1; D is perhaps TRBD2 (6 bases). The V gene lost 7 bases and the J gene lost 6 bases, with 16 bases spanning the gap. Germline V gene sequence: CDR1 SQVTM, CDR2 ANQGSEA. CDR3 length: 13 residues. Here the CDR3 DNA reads TGCAGCGCGGGGGAGGATGCGGGCAATGAGCAGTTCTTC. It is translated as CSAGEDAGNEQFF.

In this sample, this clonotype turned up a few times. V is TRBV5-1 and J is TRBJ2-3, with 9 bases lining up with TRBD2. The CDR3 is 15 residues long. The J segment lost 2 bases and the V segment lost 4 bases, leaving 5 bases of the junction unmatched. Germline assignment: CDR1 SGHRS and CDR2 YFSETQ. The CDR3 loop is CASSASGASTDTQYF. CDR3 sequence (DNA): TGCGCCAGCAGCGCTAGCGGGGCTTCCACAGATACGCAGTATTTT.

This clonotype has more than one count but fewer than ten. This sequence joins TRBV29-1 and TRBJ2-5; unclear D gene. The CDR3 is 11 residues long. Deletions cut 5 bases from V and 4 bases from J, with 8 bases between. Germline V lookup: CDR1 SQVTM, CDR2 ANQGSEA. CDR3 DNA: TGCAGCGTTCGAGGTTTAGAGACCCAGTACTTC. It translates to CSVRGLETQYF.

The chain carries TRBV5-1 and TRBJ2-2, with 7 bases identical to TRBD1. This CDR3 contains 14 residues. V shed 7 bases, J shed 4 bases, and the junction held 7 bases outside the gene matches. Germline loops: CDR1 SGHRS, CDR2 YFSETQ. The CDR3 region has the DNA TGCGCCAGCGCCCCAGACAGGGTCACCGGGGAGCTGTTTTTT. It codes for CASAPDRVTGELFF.

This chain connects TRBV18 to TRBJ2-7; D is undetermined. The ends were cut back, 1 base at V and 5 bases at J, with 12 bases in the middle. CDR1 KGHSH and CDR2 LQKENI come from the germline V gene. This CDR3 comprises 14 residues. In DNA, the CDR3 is TGTGCCAGCTCACCACGGTCCCCAGGCGACGAGCAGTACTTC. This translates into CASSPRSPGDEQYF.

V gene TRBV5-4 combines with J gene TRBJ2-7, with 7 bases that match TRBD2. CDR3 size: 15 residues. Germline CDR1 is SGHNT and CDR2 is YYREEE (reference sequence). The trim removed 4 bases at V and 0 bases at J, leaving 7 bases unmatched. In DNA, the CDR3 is TGTGCCAGCAGCCGAGGGGCTAGCGGCTCCTACGAGCAGTACTTC. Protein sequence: CASSRGASGSYEQYF. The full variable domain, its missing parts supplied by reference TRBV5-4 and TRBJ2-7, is ETGVTQSPTHLIKTRGQQVTLRCSSQSGHNTVSWYQQALGQGPQFIFQYYREEENGRGNFPPRFSGLQFPNYSSELNVNALELDDSALYLCASSRGASGSYEQYFGPGTRLTVT.

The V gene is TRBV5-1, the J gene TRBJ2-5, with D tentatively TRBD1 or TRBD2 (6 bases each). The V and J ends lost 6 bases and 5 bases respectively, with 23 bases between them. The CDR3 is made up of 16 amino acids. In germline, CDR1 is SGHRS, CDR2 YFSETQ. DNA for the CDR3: TGCGCCAGCACCCTAAGGGGGGACCTGGCAATGGAGACCCAGTACTTC. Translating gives CASTLRGDLAMETQYF.